The 19 T cell receptor beta chains presented below share a single source sample, sequenced in a study of response to subunit inactivated influenza vaccine. MiXCR, applied by TCRdb to the RT-PCR reads, yields one record per CDR3 protein. This sample has more than 550,000 distinct CDR3 sequences, with 10% to 15% found just once. Sequencing was performed on PBMCs from blood, taken on the day of vaccination. The receptors here all came from a middle-aged man who received an inactivated influenza vaccine.

Details on this clonotype: Given the absence of the conserved phenylalanine or tryptophan at the CDR3 end, a read error is likely. The chain couples TRBV7-2 to TRBJ2-7, with a weak D call TRBD2 (7 bases). CDR1 SGHTA and CDR2 FQGNSA come from the germline V gene. CDR3 length: 15 residues. V was cut by 5 bases and J by 4 bases, with 18 bases left in between. For the CDR3, the DNA is TGTGCCAGCAGCCCGAGGGCCGGGGGGCAGTACGAGCAGTACTAC. Translating it yields CASSPRAGGQYEQYY.

The gene calls are TRBV7-9 and TRBJ2-7; D is unresolved. The CDR3 consists of 15 residues. CDR1 and CDR2 from the germline V gene are SEHNR and FQNEAQ (reference sequence). Trimming removed 1 base from V and 0 bases from J, with 10 bases in between. Here the CDR3 reads CASSLVPGLSYEQYF. DNA for the CDR3: TGTGCCAGCAGCTTAGTCCCGGGCCTCTCCTACGAGCAGTACTTC.

V and J are TRBV15 and TRBJ2-6; the match to TRBD1 covers 8 bases. This CDR3 has 18 amino acids. The V gene end was trimmed by 3 bases and the J gene end by 4 bases; junction bases not matched to a gene: 11. Germline V CDR1 and CDR2: LNHNV, YYDKDF (reference sequence). Here the CDR3 reads CATSRDRVLAAGANVLTF. For the CDR3, the DNA is TGTGCCACCAGCAGGGACAGGGTATTGGCAGCGGGGGCCAACGTCCTGACTTTC.

This clonotype came up a few times. The chain is built from TRBV6-1 and TRBJ1-4; D gene ambiguous. The V and J ends lost 6 bases and 8 bases respectively, with 19 bases between them. The CDR3 is made up of 15 amino acids. Germline assignment: CDR1 MNHNS and CDR2 SASEGT. In DNA, the CDR3 is TGTGCCAGCAGCCCCTCGCTTGAGGGAACGGAAAAACTGTTTTTT. Translated, it gives CASSPSLEGTEKLFF.

The chain combines TRBV6-2 or TRBV6-3 with TRBJ2-7; D perhaps matches TRBD1 (5 bases). The V end was cut by 2 bases, the J end by 2 bases, with 19 bases between. Germline assignment: CDR1 MNHEY and CDR2 SVGEGT. This CDR3 is built from 17 residues. The CDR3 reads CASSYLRLPQVPYEQYF. The CDR3 DNA reads as TGTGCCAGCAGTTACCTTAGGCTCCCACAGGTCCCCTACGAGCAGTACTTC.

The rearrangement links TRBV7-2 to TRBJ2-7, with 9 positions matching TRBD2. Germline trimming cut 3 bases from V and 2 bases from J; bases unmatched to any gene: 14. The V gene's germline CDR1 is SGHTA and CDR2 FQGNSA. There are 18 residues in the CDR3. CDR3 sequence: CASSLAPSYSGGTYEQYF. The CDR3 DNA reads as TGTGCCAGCAGCTTGGCCCCCTCATATAGCGGGGGAACCTACGAGCAGTACTTC.

Details on this clonotype: The junction and the germline gene differ at one end; a read error may be behind it. The gene calls are TRBV28 and TRBJ1-5; 9 nucleotides agree with TRBD1. From germline, CDR1 is MDHEN and CDR2 SYDVKM. CDR3 length: 14 residues. CDR3 sequence reads: CASSSTRTGEPQHF. Written as DNA, the CDR3 is TGTGCTAGCAGTTCTACTCGGACAGGGGAGCCCCAGCATTTT.

The chain joins TRBV18 to TRBJ2-7; D is tentatively TRBD1 or TRBD2 (5 bases each). CDR3 length: 14 amino acids. Deletions cut 6 bases from V and 2 bases from J, with 14 bases between. Germline V gene sequence: CDR1 KGHSH, CDR2 LQKENI. CDR3 residues: CASSLGTDAYEQYF. The CDR3 nucleotides read TGTGCCAGCTCCTTGGGGACGGACGCCTACGAGCAGTACTTC.

V and J are TRBV4-1 and TRBJ2-1, with D possibly being TRBD2 (5 bases). V was pared by 6 bases and J by 8 bases, with 23 bases between. Germline CDR1 and CDR2: MGHRA and YSYEKL. This CDR3 contains 16 residues. The CDR3: CASSIRQGLLSDEQFF. CDR3 nucleotides: TGCGCCAGCAGTATTCGACAAGGCCTCCTTAGCGATGAGCAGTTCTTC.

The J gene is TRBJ1-1, the V gene TRBV18, with a weak D call TRBD1 (5 bases). V lost 0 bases to trimming and J lost 1 base, with 9 bases between them. CDR3 length equals 15 residues. Per germline, CDR1 KGHSH and CDR2 LQKENI. Here the CDR3 reads CASSPPGLQNTEAFF. DNA for the CDR3: TGTGCCAGCTCACCACCGGGACTTCAGAACACTGAAGCTTTCTTT.

This clonotype came up many times. The V and J genes are TRBV24-1 and TRBJ2-1; 8 nucleotides agree with TRBD1. The CDR3 length is 14 residues. CDR1 is KGHDR, CDR2 SFDVKD, per germline. The V gene end was trimmed by 9 bases and the J gene end by 4 bases; junction bases not matched to a gene: 7. CDR3 sequence (DNA): TGTGCCACCGGGCAGGGGGCGTTATACAATGAGCAGTTCTTC. It specifies CATGQGALYNEQFF.

The V and J genes are TRBV10-3 and TRBJ1-4; TRBD1 is a possible D gene (6 bases). V was pared by 4 bases and J by 7 bases, with 19 bases between. Germline values: CDR1 ENHRY, CDR2 SYGVKD. This CDR3 is 16 amino acids long. CDR3 sequence: CAISGSPTGTTEKLFF. In nucleotides, the CDR3 is TGTGCCATCAGTGGGTCCCCGACAGGAACGACTGAAAAACTGTTTTTT.

V usage is TRBV20-1 and J usage is TRBJ2-3, with TRBD1 matching over 9 bases. CDR3 size: 15 residues. From germline, CDR1 is DFQATT and CDR2 SNEGSKA (reference sequence). V was pared by 5 bases and J by 3 bases, with 9 bases of the junction left unmatched. CDR3 region: CSAQTTGGKTDTQYF. CDR3 DNA: TGCAGTGCTCAGACGACAGGGGGGAAAACAGATACGCAGTATTTT.

Comment on this clonotype: A read error may be the cause here, since a much bigger clone is one base away. This chain uses TRBV29-1 with TRBJ2-5, with D perhaps matching TRBD1 (5 bases). CDR3 length equals 12 residues. CDR1 is SQVTM and CDR2 is ANQGSEA in the germline V gene. Between the trimmed V and J ends, which lost 4 bases and 5 bases, there was a span of 11 bases. The CDR3 DNA reads TGCAGCGTTGCTGCAGGGCTGGAGACCCAGTACTTC. Its translation: CSVAAGLETQYF.

This clonotype was found many times. This rearrangement joins TRBV7-6 to TRBJ1-4; TRBD1 might be the D (6 bases). Germline assignment: CDR1 SGHVS and CDR2 FNYEAQ. The CDR3 consists of 15 residues. Trimming cost V 0 bases and J 3 bases, with 8 bases left between them. This CDR3 reads CASSLATGPNEKLFF. The DNA for the CDR3 is TGTGCCAGCAGCTTAGCAACAGGGCCTAATGAAAAACTGTTTTTT.

This clonotype was observed at least ten times. The rearrangement joins TRBV12-3 or TRBV12-4 to TRBJ2-3; the D call may be TRBD1 or TRBD2 (5 bases each). The V and J ends lost 7 bases and 6 bases respectively, with 17 bases between them. This CDR3 region has 14 residues. The CDR3 region is CASTTGPYPDTQYF. The CDR3 DNA is TGTGCCAGCACCACGGGACCTTACCCCGATACGCAGTATTTT.

The table lists this clonotype with a few counts. This sequence joins TRBV5-1 and TRBJ2-7; D call uncertain. V gave up 0 bases and J gave up 6 bases, with 10 bases separating them. Germline-derived CDR1 and CDR2 are SGHRS and YFSETQ. The CDR3 contains 13 residues. The CDR3 here is CASSLAGPGEQYF. Written as DNA, the CDR3 is TGCGCCAGCAGCTTGGCCGGCCCCGGCGAGCAGTACTTC.

The chain is built from TRBV6-1 and TRBJ2-1; TRBD2 agrees at 9 bases. Germline lookup yields CDR1 MNHNS and CDR2 SASEGT. The V gene end was trimmed by 7 bases and the J gene end by 10 bases; junction bases not matched to a gene: 8. The CDR3 contains 13 residues. CDR3 region: CASTEARGGEQFF. Here the CDR3 DNA reads TGTGCCAGCACCGAAGCGCGGGGGGGGGAGCAGTTCTTC.

This chain joins TRBV12-3 or TRBV12-4 and TRBJ2-1; 10 bases fit TRBD2. This CDR3 is 15 amino acids long. Losses at the gene ends were 8 bases for V and 3 bases for J; bases not matched to a gene: 7. CDR3 loop: CASGLAAFGYNEQFF. In DNA, the CDR3 is TGTGCCAGCGGACTAGCGGCCTTCGGCTACAATGAGCAGTTCTTC.